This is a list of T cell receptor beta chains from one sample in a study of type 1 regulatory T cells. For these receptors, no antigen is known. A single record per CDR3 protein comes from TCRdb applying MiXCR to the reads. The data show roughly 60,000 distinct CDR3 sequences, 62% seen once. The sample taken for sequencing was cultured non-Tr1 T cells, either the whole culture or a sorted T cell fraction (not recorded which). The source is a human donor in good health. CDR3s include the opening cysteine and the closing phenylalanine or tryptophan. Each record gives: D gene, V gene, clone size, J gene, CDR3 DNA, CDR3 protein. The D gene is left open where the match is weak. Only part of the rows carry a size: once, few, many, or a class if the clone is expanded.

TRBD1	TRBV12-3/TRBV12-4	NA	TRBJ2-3	TGTGCCAGCAGAAAAAGGGGACAGAGCTTCGATACGCAGTATTTT	CASRKRGQSFDTQYF
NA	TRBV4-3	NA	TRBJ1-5	TGCGCCAGCAGCCAAGAGACGGAGCAGCCCCAGCATTTT	CASSQETEQPQHF
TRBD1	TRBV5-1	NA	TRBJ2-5	TGCGCCAGCAGCGTGAGGACAGGGGCGGGGGAGACCCAGTACTTC	CASSVRTGAGETQYF
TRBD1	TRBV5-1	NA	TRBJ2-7	TGCGCCAGCAGGGACAGGGTTACCTACGAGCAGTACTTC	CASRDRVTYEQYF
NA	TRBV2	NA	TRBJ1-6	TGTGCCAGCAGTGAATTGTGGAGCTCCTATAATTCACCCCTCCACTTT	CASSELWSSYNSPLHF
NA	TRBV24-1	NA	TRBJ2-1	TGTGCCACCAGCCTATACAATGAGCAGTTCTTC	CATSLYNEQFF
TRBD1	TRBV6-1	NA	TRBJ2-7	TGTGCCAGCAGTGGAGTGGGGAGGACAGGGGGCTACGAGCAGTACTTC	CASSGVGRTGGYEQYF
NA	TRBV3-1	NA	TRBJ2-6	TGTGCCAGCAGCCAACCCCGCTCTGGGGCCAACGTCCTGACTTTC	CASSQPRSGANVLTF
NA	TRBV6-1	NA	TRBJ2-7	TGTGCCAGCAGTGTGGGGCGGCACTACGAGCAGTACTTC	CASSVGRHYEQYF
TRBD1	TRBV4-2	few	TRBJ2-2	TGTGCCAGCAGCCAGCGTCCGGGACAGTTTATCGGGGAGCTGTTTTTT	CASSQRPGQFIGELFF
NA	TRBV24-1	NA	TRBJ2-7	TGTGCCACCAGTGATGGCCGTTGGGACACGGGCCACTCCTACGAGCAGTACTTC	CATSDGRWDTGHSYEQYF
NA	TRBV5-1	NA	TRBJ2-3	TGCGCCAGCAGTTCGTCTAGCGCCAGCACAGATACGCAGTATTTT	CASSSSSASTDTQYF
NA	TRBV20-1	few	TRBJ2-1	TGCAGTGCTCGAGGGGTGATCTCCCGCTACAATGAGCAGTTCTTC	CSARGVISRYNEQFF
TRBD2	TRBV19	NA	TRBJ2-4	TGTGCCAGTAGTAACTCGGCTAGCGGGAGGTTGGGCATTCAGTACTTC	CASSNSASGRLGIQYF
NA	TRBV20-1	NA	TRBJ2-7	TGCAGTGCTAGAGAGGGCTCCGGAGCAGTAGACGAGCAGTACTTC	CSAREGSGAVDEQYF
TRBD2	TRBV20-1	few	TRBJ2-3	TGCAGTGCCGACACACTAGCGGGGCGCACAGATACGCAGTATTTT	CSADTLAGRTDTQYF
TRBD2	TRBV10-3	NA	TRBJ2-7	TGTGCCATCAGTGAGGCGGCTAGCGGGAGAGGGGAGCAGTACTTC	CAISEAASGRGEQYF